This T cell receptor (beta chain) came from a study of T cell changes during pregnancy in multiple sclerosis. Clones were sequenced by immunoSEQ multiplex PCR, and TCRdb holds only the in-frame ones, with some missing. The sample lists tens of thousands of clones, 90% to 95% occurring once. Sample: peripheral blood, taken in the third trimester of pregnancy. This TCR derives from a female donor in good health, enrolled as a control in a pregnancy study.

The DNA of the CDR3 is TGTGCCACCTATGAGACAGGGAAGATTGCAGGTGGCTACACCTTC. It encodes CATYETGKIAGGYTF. The chain has TRBV6-6 and TRBJ1-2, with 7 nucleotides matching TRBD1. The junction had 18 bases not matched to a gene; V was cut back by 10 bases and J by 7 bases. The length of the CDR3 is 15 residues. CDR1 and CDR2 from the germline V gene are MNHNY and SVGAGI (reference sequence).